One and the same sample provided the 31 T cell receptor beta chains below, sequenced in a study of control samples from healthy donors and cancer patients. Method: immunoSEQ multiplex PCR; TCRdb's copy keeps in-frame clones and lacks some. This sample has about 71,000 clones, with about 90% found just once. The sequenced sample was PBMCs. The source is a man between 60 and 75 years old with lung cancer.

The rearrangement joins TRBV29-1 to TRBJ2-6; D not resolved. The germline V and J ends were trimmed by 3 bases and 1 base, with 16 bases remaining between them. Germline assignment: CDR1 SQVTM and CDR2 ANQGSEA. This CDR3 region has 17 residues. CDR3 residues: CSVDGSLELSGANVLTF. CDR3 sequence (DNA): TGCAGCGTTGATGGATCGCTAGAACTTTCTGGGGCCAACGTCCTGACTTTC. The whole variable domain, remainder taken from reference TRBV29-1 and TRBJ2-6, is SAVISQKPSRDICQRGTSLTIQCQVDSQVTMMFWYRQQPGQSLTLIATANQGSEATYESGFVIDKFPISRPNLTFSTLTVSNMSPEDSSIYLCSVDGSLELSGANVLTFGAGSRLTVL.

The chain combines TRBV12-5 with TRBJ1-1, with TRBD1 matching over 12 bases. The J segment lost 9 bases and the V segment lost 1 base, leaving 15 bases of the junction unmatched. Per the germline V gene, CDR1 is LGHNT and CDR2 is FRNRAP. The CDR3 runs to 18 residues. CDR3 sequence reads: CASGLEVWDRGLGSKAFF. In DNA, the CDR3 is TGTGCTAGTGGTTTGGAGGTCTGGGACAGGGGGCTCGGGTCTAAAGCTTTCTTT.

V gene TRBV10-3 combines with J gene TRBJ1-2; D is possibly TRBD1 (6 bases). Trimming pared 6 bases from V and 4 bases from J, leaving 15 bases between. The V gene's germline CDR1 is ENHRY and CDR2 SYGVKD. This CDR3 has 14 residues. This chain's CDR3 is CAIRSGTTIYGYTF. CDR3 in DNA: TGTGCCATCAGGTCCGGGACAACGATCTATGGCTACACCTTC.

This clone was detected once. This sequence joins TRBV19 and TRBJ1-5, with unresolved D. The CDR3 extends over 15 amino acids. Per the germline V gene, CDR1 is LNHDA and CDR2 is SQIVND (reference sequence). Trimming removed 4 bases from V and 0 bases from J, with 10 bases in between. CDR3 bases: TGTGCCAGTAGTAAAACAGTGTATAGCAATCAGCCCCAGCATTTT. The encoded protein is CASSKTVYSNQPQHF.

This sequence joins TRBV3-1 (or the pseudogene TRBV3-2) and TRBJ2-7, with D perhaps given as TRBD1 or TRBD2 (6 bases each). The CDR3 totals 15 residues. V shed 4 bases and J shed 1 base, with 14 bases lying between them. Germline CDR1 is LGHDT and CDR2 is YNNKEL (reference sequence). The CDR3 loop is CASSLEGGLSYEQYF. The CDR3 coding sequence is TGTGCCAGCAGCCTCGAAGGGGGACTGTCCTACGAGCAGTACTTC.

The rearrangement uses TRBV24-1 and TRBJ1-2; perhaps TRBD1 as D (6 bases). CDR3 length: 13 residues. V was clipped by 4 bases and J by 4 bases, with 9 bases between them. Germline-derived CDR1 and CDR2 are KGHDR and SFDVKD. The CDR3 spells CATSDDRSYGYTF. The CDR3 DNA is TGTGCCACCAGTGACGACAGGAGCTATGGCTACACCTTC.

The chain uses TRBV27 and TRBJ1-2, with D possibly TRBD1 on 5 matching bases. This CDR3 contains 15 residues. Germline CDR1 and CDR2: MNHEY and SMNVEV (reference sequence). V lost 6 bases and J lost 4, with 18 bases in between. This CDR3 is CASSLGDPVVYGYTF. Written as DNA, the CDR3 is TGTGCCAGCAGCCTAGGGGACCCCGTGGTCTATGGCTACACCTTC.

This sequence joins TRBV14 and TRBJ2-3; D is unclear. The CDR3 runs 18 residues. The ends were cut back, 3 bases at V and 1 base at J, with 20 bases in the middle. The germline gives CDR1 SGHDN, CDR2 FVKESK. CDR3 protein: CASSQGKIGEAGTDTQYF. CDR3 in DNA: TGTGCCAGCAGCCAGGGGAAGATAGGTGAGGCGGGCACAGATACGCAGTATTTT.

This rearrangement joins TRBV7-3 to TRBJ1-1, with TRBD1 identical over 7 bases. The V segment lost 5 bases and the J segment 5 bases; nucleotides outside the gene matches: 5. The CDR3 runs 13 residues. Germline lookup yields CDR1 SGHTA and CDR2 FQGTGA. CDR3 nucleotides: TGTGCCAGCAGCCAGGGGGTAGGAACTGAAGCTTTCTTT. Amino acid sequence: CASSQGVGTEAFF.

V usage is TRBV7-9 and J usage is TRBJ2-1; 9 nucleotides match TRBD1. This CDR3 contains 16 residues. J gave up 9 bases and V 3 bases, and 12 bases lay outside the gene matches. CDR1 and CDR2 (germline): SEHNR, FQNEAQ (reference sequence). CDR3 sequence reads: CASSFPLPGQGLEQFF. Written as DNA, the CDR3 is TGTGCCAGCAGCTTTCCCCTACCGGGACAGGGTCTTGAGCAGTTCTTC. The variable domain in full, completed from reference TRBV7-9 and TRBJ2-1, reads DTGVSQNPRHKITKRGQNVTFRCDPISEHNRLYWYRQTLGQGPEFLTYFQNEAQLEKSRLLSDRFSAERPKGSFSTLEIQRTEQGDSAMYLCASSFPLPGQGLEQFFGPGTRLTVL.

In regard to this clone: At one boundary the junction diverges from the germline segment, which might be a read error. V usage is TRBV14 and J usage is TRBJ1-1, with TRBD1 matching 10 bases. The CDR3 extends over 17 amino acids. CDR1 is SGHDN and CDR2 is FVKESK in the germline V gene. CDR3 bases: TGTGCCAGCAGCCACAGCCGGGACAGGGGATCCTCAGGAGCGAGGCTCTTT. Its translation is CASSHSRDRGSSGARLF.

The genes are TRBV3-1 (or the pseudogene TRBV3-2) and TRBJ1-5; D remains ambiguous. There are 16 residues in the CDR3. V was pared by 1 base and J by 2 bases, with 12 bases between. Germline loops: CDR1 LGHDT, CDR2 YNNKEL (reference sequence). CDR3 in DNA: TGTGCCAGCAGCCAAGGATGGGGAGGTGGCAATCAGCCCCAGCATTTT. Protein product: CASSQGWGGGNQPQHF.

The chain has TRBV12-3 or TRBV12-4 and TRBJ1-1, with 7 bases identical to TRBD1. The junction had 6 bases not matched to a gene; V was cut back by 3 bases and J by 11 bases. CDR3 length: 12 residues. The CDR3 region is CASSLVTGLAFF. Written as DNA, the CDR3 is TGTGCCAGCAGTTTGGTGACAGGGTTGGCTTTCTTT.

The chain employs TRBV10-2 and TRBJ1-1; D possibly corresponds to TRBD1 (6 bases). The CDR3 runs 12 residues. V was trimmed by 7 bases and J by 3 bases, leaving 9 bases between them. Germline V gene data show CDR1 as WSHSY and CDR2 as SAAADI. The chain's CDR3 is CASTDRYTEAFF. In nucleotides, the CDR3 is TGCGCCAGCACCGACAGGTACACTGAAGCTTTCTTT.

The CDR3 protein is CASSFARDRWYEAFF. The CDR3, as DNA: TGTGCCAGCAGTTTCGCCCGGGACCGCTGGTATGAAGCTTTCTTT. J is TRBJ1-1 and V is TRBV27; D possibly corresponds to TRBD1 (5 bases). Trimming removed 3 bases from V and 7 bases from J, with 18 bases in between. The length of the CDR3 is 15 residues. The germline CDR1 and CDR2 sequences are MNHEY and SMNVEV (reference sequence).

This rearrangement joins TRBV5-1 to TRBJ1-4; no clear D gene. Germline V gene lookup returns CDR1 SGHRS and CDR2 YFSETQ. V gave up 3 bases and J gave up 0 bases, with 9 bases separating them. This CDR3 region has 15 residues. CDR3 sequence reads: CASSYGSSTNEKLFF. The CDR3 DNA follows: TGCGCCAGCAGCTACGGAAGTTCAACTAATGAAAAACTGTTTTTT.

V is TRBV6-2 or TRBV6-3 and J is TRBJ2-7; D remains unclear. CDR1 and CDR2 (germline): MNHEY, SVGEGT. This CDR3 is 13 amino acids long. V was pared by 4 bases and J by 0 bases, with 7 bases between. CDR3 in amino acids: CASSSGRSYEQYV. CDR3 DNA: TGTGCCAGCAGTTCCGGACGCTCCTACGAGCAGTACGTC.

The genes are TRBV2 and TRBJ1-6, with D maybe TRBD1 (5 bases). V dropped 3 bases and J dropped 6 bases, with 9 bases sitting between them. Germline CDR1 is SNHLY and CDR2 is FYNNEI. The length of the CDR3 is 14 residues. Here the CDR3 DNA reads TGTGCCAGCAGTGAGGGGACGGGTAATTCACCCCTCCACTTT. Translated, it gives CASSEGTGNSPLHF.

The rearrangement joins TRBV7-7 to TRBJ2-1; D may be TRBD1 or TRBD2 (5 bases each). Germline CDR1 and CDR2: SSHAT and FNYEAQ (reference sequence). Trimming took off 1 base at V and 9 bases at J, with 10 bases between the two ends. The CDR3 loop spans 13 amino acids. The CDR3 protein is CASSLGGVSEQFF. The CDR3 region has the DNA TGTGCCAGCAGCTTAGGAGGGGTTAGTGAGCAGTTCTTC.

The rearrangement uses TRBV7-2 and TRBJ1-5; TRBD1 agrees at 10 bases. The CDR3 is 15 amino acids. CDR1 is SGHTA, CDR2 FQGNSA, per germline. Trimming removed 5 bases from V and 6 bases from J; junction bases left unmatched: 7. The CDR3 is CASSTGTGVGQPQHF. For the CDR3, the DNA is TGTGCCAGCAGCACCGGGACAGGGGTTGGTCAGCCCCAGCATTTT. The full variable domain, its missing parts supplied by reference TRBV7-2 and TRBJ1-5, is GAGVSQSPSNKVTEKGKDVELRCDPISGHTALYWYRQSLGQGLEFLIYFQGNSAPDKSGLPSDRFSAERTGGSVSTLTIQRTQQEDSAVYLCASSTGTGVGQPQHFGDGTRLSIL.

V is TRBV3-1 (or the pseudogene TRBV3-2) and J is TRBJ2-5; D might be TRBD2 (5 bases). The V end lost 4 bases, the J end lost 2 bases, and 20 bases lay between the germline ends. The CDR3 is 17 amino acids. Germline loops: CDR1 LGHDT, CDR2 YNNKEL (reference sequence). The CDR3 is CASSPALSGSLQETQYF. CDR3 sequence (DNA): TGTGCCAGCAGCCCCGCCCTTTCGGGGTCCCTGCAAGAGACCCAGTACTTC.

The CDR3 here is CASSYGQALAKNIQYF. The DNA for the CDR3 is TGTGCCAGCAGTTATGGACAGGCTCTAGCCAAAAACATTCAGTACTTC. V usage is TRBV7-9 and J usage is TRBJ2-4, with 7 bases fitting TRBD1. Per the germline V gene, CDR1 is SEHNR and CDR2 is FQNEAQ (reference sequence). V was pared by 6 bases and J by 0 bases, with 8 bases of the junction left unmatched. This CDR3 region has 16 residues.

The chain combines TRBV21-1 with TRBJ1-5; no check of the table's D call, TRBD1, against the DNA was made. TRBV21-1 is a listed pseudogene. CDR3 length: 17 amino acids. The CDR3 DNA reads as TGTGCCAGCAGCCAGGGACAGGTTCGGCGCGGCAATCAGCCCCAGCATTTT. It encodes CASSQGQVRRGNQPQHF.

This CDR3 reads CASSLLYGLNSNQPQHF. The CDR3 DNA follows: TGTGCCAGCAGCTTACTCTACGGACTCAATAGCAATCAGCCCCAGCATTTT. The chain uses TRBV7-3 and TRBJ1-5; D ambiguous. CDR3 length equals 17 residues. From germline, CDR1 is SGHTA and CDR2 FQGTGA. V shed 2 bases and J shed 0 bases, with 14 bases lying between them. The full variable domain, completed using reference TRBV7-3 and TRBJ1-5, is GAGVSQTPSNKVTEKGKYVELRCDPISGHTALYWYRQSLGQGPEFLIYFQGTGAADDSGLPNDRFFAVRPEGSVSTLKIQRTERGDSAVYLCASSLLYGLNSNQPQHFGDGTRLSIL.

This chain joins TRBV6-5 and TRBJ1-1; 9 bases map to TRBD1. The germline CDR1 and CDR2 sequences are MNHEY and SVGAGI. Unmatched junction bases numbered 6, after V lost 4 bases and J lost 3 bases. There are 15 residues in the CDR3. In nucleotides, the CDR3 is TGTGCCAGCAGTTCCTACAGGGGGCTGGACACTGAAGCTTTCTTT. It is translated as CASSSYRGLDTEAFF.

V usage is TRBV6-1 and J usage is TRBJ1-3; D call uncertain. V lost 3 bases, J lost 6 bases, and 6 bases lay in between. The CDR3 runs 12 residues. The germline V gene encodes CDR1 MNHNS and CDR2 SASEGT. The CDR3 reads CASSDHLNTIYF. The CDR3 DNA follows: TGTGCCAGCAGTGACCATTTAAACACCATATATTTT.

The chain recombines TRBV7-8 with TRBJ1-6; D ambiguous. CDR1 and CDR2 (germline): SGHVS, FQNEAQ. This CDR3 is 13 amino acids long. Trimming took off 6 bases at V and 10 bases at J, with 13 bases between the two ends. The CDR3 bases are TGTGCCAGCAGTCGGTCCTTGGTCTCACCCCTCCACTTT. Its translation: CASSRSLVSPLHF.

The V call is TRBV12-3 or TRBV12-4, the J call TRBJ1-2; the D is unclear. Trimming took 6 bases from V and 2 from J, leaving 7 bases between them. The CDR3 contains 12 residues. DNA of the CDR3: TGTGCCAGCAGAGCCGGGAACTATGGCTACACCTTC. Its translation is CASRAGNYGYTF.

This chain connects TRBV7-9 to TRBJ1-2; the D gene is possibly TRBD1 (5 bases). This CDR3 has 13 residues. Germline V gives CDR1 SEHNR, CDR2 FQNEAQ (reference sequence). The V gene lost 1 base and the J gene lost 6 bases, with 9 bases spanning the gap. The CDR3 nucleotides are TGTGCCAGCAGCTTAGGCCCAGGGAATGGCTACACCTTC. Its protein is CASSLGPGNGYTF.

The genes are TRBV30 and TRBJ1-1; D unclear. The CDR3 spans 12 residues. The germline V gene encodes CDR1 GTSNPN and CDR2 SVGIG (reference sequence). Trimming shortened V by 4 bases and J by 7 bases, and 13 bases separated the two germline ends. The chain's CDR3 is CAWKKTAGEAFF. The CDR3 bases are TGTGCCTGGAAGAAAACAGCTGGTGAAGCTTTCTTT. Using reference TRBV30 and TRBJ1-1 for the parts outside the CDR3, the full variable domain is SQTIHQWPATLVQPVGSPLSLECTVEGTSNPNLYWYRQAAGRGLQLLFYSVGIGQISSEVPQNLSASRPQDRQFILSSKKLLLSDSGFYLCAWKKTAGEAFFGQGTRLTVV.

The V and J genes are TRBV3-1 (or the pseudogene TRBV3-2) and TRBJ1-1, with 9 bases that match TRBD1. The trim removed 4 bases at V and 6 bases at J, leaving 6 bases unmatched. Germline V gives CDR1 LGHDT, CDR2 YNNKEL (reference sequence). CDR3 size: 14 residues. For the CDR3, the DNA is TGTGCCAGCAGCCGACTACAGGGGGCTTCTGAAGCTTTCTTT. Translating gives CASSRLQGASEAFF.